Listed here are 13 T cell receptor beta chains from one sample, sequenced in a study of chemoradiotherapy in HPV16-positive cancers. Repertoires were generated with immunoSEQ multiplex PCR, while TCRdb's copy carries only in-frame clones and drops some. Here the sample spans approximately 29,000 clones, around four fifths being singletons. This specimen was blood, taken from a patient who underwent chemoradiotherapy. These receptors all stem from a human donor with HPV-associated anogenital cancer.

The J gene is TRBJ2-7, the V gene TRBV11-2; TRBD2 matches at 8 bases. J gave up 12 bases and V 4 bases, and 14 bases lay outside the gene matches. This CDR3 has 14 residues. Germline CDR1 and CDR2: SGHAT and FQNNGV. CDR3 loop: CASSYSGDASYRYF. The CDR3 nucleotides read TGTGCCAGCAGCTATAGCGGGGACGCTTCCTATCGGTACTTC.

The chain carries TRBV28 and TRBJ1-1; maybe TRBD1 (5 bases). Per germline, CDR1 MDHEN and CDR2 SYDVKM. The CDR3 loop spans 13 amino acids. Deletions cut 3 bases from V and 5 bases from J, with 10 bases between. CDR3 sequence reads: CASSLPGKTEAFF. The DNA for the CDR3 is TGTGCCAGCAGTTTGCCAGGGAAAACTGAAGCTTTCTTT.

This chain links TRBV27 with TRBJ1-1; the D is unclear. Between the trimmed V and J ends, which lost 3 bases and 2 bases, there was a span of 10 bases. The CDR3 runs to 14 residues. Germline V gives CDR1 MNHEY, CDR2 SMNVEV (reference sequence). For the CDR3, the DNA is TGTGCCAGCAGTTTTCGGGGTCTAAACACTGAAGCTTTCTTT. This sequence encodes CASSFRGLNTEAFF.

The chain recombines TRBV11-3 with TRBJ2-1; possible D gene TRBD1, 5 bases. The CDR3 sequence is 15 residues long. Germline V lookup: CDR1 SGHNT, CDR2 YENEEA. Trimming took off 2 bases at V and 1 base at J, with 9 bases between the two ends. CDR3 protein: CASSLQGVSYNEQFF. The CDR3 coding sequence is TGTGCCAGCAGCTTACAAGGGGTGTCCTACAATGAGCAGTTCTTC.

Only one count was recorded for this clone. V and J are TRBV19 and TRBJ2-1; unclear D gene. Deletions cut 3 bases from V and 0 bases from J, with 9 bases between. CDR1 is LNHDA, CDR2 SQIVND, per germline (reference sequence). The CDR3 runs 15 residues. The CDR3, as DNA: TGTGCCAGTAGTATCGAACAGTACTCCTACAATGAGCAGTTCTTC. Protein: CASSIEQYSYNEQFF. Using reference TRBV19 and TRBJ2-1 for the parts outside the CDR3, the full variable domain is DGGITQSPKYLFRKEGQNVTLSCEQNLNHDAMYWYRQDPGQGLRLIYYSQIVNDFQKGDIAEGYSVSREKKESFPLTVTSAQKNPTAFYLCASSIEQYSYNEQFFGPGTRLTVL.

The chain uses TRBV5-6 and TRBJ2-1; 11 bases agree with TRBD1. Germline V gene lookup returns CDR1 SGHDT and CDR2 YYEEEE. Losses at the gene ends were 4 bases for V and 9 bases for J; bases not matched to a gene: 12. The CDR3 runs 16 residues. CDR3 nucleotide sequence: TGTGCCAGCAGCGGAGCCCACCGGGACAGGGGGTCTGAGCAGTTCTTC. This sequence encodes CASSGAHRDRGSEQFF.

The rearrangement joins TRBV2 to TRBJ2-1, with 8 bases that match TRBD2. This CDR3 region has 14 residues. V gave up 4 bases and J gave up 8 bases; unmatched junction bases: 7. CDR1 SNHLY and CDR2 FYNNEI come from the germline V gene. The CDR3 nucleotides read TGTGCCAGCAGTGGGCTAGCGGGCCGGGATGAGCAGTTCTTC. Amino acid sequence: CASSGLAGRDEQFF.

This clone was found once. V gene TRBV5-4 combines with J gene TRBJ2-5, with 11 nucleotides matching TRBD2. The germline V gene has CDR1 SGHNT and CDR2 YYREEE (reference sequence). V shed 2 bases, J shed 4 bases, and the junction held 7 bases outside the gene matches. This CDR3 is 16 amino acids long. The CDR3 loop is CASSFRSGGVGETQYF. As DNA, the CDR3 is TGTGCCAGCAGCTTCCGTAGCGGGGGGGTGGGAGAGACCCAGTACTTC.

The rearrangement joins TRBV7-6 to TRBJ2-3; unclear D gene. This CDR3 is 12 amino acids long. CDR1 SGHVS and CDR2 FNYEAQ come from the germline V gene. V shed 5 bases and J shed 0 bases, with 3 bases lying between them. CDR3 bases: TGTGCCAGCAGCCGGAGCACAGATACGCAGTATTTT. It translates to CASSRSTDTQYF. The variable domain in full, completed from reference TRBV7-6 and TRBJ2-3, reads GAGVSQSPRYKVTKRGQDVALRCDPISGHVSLYWYRQALGQGPEFLTYFNYEAQQDKSGLPNDRFSAERPEGSISTLTIQRTEQRDSAMYRCASSRSTDTQYFGPGTRLTVL.

V gene TRBV7-6 combines with J gene TRBJ1-4, with 7 positions matching TRBD1. With V trimmed by 5 bases and J by 0 bases, 12 bases remained unmatched. CDR3 length: 18 amino acids. CDR1 and CDR2 (germline): SGHVS, FNYEAQ. The CDR3: CASSKGARLTATNEKLFF. The CDR3 DNA reads TGTGCCAGCAGCAAGGGGGCCCGTCTTACAGCAACTAATGAAAAACTGTTTTTT.

The chain's CDR3 is CASSTGVKEAFF. DNA for the CDR3: TGCGCCAGCAGCACAGGTGTAAAGGAAGCTTTCTTT. The rearrangement joins TRBV5-1 to TRBJ1-1; a weak D match, TRBD1 (5 bases). The V gene lost 4 bases and the J gene lost 8 bases, with 12 bases spanning the gap. The CDR3 extends over 12 amino acids. Germline values: CDR1 SGHRS, CDR2 YFSETQ.

The chain couples TRBV11-2 to TRBJ2-7; TRBD2 matches 9 bases. CDR1 and CDR2 from the germline V gene are SGHAT and FQNNGV. The CDR3 spans 13 residues. With V trimmed by 2 bases and J by 4 bases, 0 bases remained unmatched. The DNA for the CDR3 is TGTGCCAGCAGCTTAAGCGGGGGGTACGAGCAGTACTTC. This translates into CASSLSGGYEQYF.

V usage is TRBV29-1 and J usage is TRBJ1-4; unclear D gene. CDR3 length: 12 residues. With 7 bases removed from V and 3 bases from J, the gap between germline ends came to 9 bases. Germline CDR1 SQVTM, CDR2 ANQGSEA. The CDR3: CSGLFPNEKLFF. The CDR3 coding sequence is TGCAGCGGACTTTTTCCTAATGAAAAACTGTTTTTT.